This T cell receptor (beta chain) came from a study of shared clonotypes between healthy human individuals. Overall study results and limits: Naive subsets, compared against memory subsets, generally had larger estimated richness values.

Regarding this clone: What it binds is not known.

Unmatched junction bases numbered 12, after V lost 6 bases and J lost 6 bases. The CDR3 runs to 16 residues. From germline, CDR1 is MNHEY and CDR2 SMNVEV (reference sequence). The study enrolled healthy HIV-negative adults without recent acute infections or vaccinations as donors. Original data processing: ImmunoSEQ sequences covered only the junction and lacked quality scores; filtering therefore differed. Sequencing was performed with immunoSEQ multiplex PCR; in TCRdb, only in-frame clones are kept and a portion is missing. V and J calls and clone size are as listed in that table; D and trimming were resolved from the DNA. The sample yields roughly 760,000 clones, around 67% seen once.

V gene TRBV27 combines with J gene TRBJ1-5; 9 bases fit TRBD1. Specimen: memory CD4+ T cells sorted from blood. The subset: CD45RA-negative fraction. The clonotype was recovered from a woman aged 30 to 39 in good health. CDR3 in amino acids: CASREAGTGKFQPQHF. The CDR3, as DNA: TGTGCCAGCAGAGAAGCCGGGACAGGGAAATTTCAGCCCCAGCATTTT.